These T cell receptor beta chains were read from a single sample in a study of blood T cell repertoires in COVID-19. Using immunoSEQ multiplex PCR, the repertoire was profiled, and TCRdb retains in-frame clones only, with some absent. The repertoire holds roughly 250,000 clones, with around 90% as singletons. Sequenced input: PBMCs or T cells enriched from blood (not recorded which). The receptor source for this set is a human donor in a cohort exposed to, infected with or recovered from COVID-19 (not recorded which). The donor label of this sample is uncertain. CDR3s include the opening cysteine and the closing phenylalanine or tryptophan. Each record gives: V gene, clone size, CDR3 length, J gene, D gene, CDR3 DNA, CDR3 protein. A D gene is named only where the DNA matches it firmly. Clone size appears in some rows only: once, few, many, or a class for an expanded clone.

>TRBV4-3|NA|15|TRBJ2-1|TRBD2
TGCGCCAGCAGCCAAGTCGGCGGGGGATACAATGAGCAGTTCTTC
CASSQVGGGYNEQFF
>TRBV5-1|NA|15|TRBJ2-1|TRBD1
TGCGCCAGCAGTCCCTTGGCGGGACAGGGGGGGGAGCAGTTCTTC
CASSPLAGQGGEQFF
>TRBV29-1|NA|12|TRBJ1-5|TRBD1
TGCAGCGTCTCAGGGGGCGCCGGAATTCAGCATTTT
CSVSGGAGIQHF
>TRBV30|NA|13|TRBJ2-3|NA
TGTGCCTGGAGTGTATCCTCTTTGGATACGCAGTATTTT
CAWSVSSLDTQYF
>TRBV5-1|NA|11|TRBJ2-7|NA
TGCGCCAGCAGACCCCCTAACGAGCAGTACTTC
CASRPPNEQYF
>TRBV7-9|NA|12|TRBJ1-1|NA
TGTGCCAGCAGCTTCTCGGGGTGGGAAGCTTTCTTT
CASSFSGWEAFF
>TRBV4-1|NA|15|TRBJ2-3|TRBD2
TGCGCCAGCAGCCAAGAGGACTCTAGCGGAGATACGCAGTATTTT
CASSQEDSSGDTQYF
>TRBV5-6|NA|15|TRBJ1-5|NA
TGTGCCAGCAGCTTGGTGGGCAGCTTCAATCAGCCCCAGCATTTT
CASSLVGSFNQPQHF
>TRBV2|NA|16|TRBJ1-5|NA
TGTGCCAGCAGTGAAAAGTTCGGACTCCCAAATCAGCCCCAGCATTTT
CASSEKFGLPNQPQHF
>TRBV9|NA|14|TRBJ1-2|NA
TGTGCCAGCAGCGTAGATGGGGGGGCAGTAGGCTACACCTTC
CASSVDGGAVGYTF
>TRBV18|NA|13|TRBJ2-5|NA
TGTGCCAGCTCACCAGGGCAGGAAGAGACCCAGTACTTC
CASSPGQEETQYF
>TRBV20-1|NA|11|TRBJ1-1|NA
TGCAGTGCTTATATGAACACTGAAGCTTTCTTT
CSAYMNTEAFF
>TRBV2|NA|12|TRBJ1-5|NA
TGTGCCAGCAGGAACGACAATTGGCGGGTGCATTTT
CASRNDNWRVHF
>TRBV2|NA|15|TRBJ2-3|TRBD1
TGTGCCAGCAGTCCGGACAGGGGATCCACAGATACGCAGTATTTT
CASSPDRGSTDTQYF
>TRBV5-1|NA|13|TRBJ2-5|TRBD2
TGCGCCAGCAGCTTAAGCGGGGAAGAGACCCAGTACTTC
CASSLSGEETQYF
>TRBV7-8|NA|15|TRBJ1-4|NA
TGTGCCAGCAGCTTAAAAAGAGATACTAATGAAAAACTGTTTTTT
CASSLKRDTNEKLFF
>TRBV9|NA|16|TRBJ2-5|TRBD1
TGTGCCAGCAGCGTCGAAGGGGGCCTGTACCAAGAGACCCAGTACTTC
CASSVEGGLYQETQYF
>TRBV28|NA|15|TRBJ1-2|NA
TGTGCCAGCAGTTTGACTCGCCGGTGGCACTATGGCTACACCTTC
CASSLTRRWHYGYTF
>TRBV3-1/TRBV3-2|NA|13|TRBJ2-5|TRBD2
TGTGCCAGCAGCCAAGGGGGGGGGTTGGCCCAGTACTTC
CASSQGGGLAQYF
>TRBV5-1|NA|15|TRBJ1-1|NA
TGCGCCAGCAGCCTCACGAGGGTCGCGAACACTGAAGCTTTCTTT
CASSLTRVANTEAFF
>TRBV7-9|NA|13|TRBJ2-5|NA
TGTGCCAGCAGCTTAGCGTCGGGGGAGACCCAGTACTTC
CASSLASGETQYF
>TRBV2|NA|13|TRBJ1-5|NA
TGTGCCAGCCTCAACTACAGCAATCAGCCCCAGCATTTT
CASLNYSNQPQHF
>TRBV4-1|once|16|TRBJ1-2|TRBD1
TGCGCCAGCAGCCCAACCGGACAGGGGGGCCTCGGTGGCTACACCTTC
CASSPTGQGGLGGYTF
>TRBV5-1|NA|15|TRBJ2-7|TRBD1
TGCGCCAGCAGCTTGGAGGCAGGGGGCTCCTACGAGCAGTACTTC
CASSLEAGGSYEQYF
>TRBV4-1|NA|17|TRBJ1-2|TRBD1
TGCGCCAGCAGCGTAAGAAGCTTAGGGACAGGGGAATATGGCTACACCTTC
CASSVRSLGTGEYGYTF
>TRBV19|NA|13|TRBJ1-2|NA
TGTGCCAGTAGTACTTTACAGGGAGATGGCTACACCTTC
CASSTLQGDGYTF
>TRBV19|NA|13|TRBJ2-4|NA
TGTGCGCGATGGAGGGGCTCGGCGTACATTCAGTACTTC
CARWRGSAYIQYF
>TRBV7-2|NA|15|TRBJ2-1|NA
TGTGCCAGCCGAAACCGGCTAGCGAGTTACAATGAGCAGTTCTTC
CASRNRLASYNEQFF
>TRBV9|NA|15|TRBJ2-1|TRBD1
TGTGCCAGCAGCCTGCGGACAGGGATTTCCAATGAGCAGTTCTTC
CASSLRTGISNEQFF
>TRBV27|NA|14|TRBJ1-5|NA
TGTGCCAGCAGTTTCAGGGGCTCGGATCAGCCCCAGCATTTT
CASSFRGSDQPQHF
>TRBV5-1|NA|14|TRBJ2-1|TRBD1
TGCGCCAGCAGCTTGGTGGGGACAGTCAATGAGCAGTTCTTC
CASSLVGTVNEQFF
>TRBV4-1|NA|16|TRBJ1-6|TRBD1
TGCGCCAGCAGCCAAGTCGGAAGGGGGCTCTATTCACCCCTCCACTTT
CASSQVGRGLYSPLHF
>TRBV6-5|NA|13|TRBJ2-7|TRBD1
TGTGCCAGCAGAGCACAGGGGAACTACGAGCAGTACTTC
CASRAQGNYEQYF
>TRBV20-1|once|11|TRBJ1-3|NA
TGCAGTGCTAGAGGCCCTACCACCATATATTTT
CSARGPTTIYF
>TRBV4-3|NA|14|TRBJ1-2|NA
TGCGCCAGCAGCCAAGAGAGATTACACTATGGCTACACCTTC
CASSQERLHYGYTF
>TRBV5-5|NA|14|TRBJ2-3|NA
TGTGCCAGCAGCTGGACAGTAAGCACAGATACGCAGTATTTT
CASSWTVSTDTQYF
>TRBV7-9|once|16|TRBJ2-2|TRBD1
TGTGCCAGCAGCCCTGGACAGGACTTGAGAACCGGGGAGCTGTTTTTT
CASSPGQDLRTGELFF
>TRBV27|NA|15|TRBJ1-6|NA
TGTGCCAGCAGTTTATCGAAGGGAGGAAGCTCACCCCTCCACTTT
CASSLSKGGSSPLHF
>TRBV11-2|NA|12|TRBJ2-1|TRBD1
TGTGCCAGCAGCTTAGGGGCAGGGGGCGAGTTCTTC
CASSLGAGGEFF
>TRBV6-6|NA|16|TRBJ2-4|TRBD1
TGTGCCAGCATAAGGGGACAGGGGCTAGACAAAAACATTCAGTACTTC
CASIRGQGLDKNIQYF
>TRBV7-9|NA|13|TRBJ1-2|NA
TGTGCCAGCGCGGGCAGCCGGGATGGGGGCTACACCTTC
CASAGSRDGGYTF
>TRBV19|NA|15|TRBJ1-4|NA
TGTGCCAGTAGTATTTGGACAGCTTCTAATGAAAAACTGTTTTTT
CASSIWTASNEKLFF
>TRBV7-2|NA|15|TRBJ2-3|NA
TGTGCCAGCAGCCCCAGACAGACTTCCACAGATACGCAGTATTTT
CASSPRQTSTDTQYF
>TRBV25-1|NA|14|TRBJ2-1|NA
TGTGCCAGCAACCGGGACACCTCTATCAATGAGCAGTTCTTC
CASNRDTSINEQFF
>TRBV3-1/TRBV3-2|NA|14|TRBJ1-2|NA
TGTGCCAGCAGCCAAGAAGGGGGTATCTATGGCTACACCTTC
CASSQEGGIYGYTF
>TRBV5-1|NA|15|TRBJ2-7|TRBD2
TGCGCCAGCAGCTTGTTGCGGGGGGGCTCCTACGAGCAGTACTTC
CASSLLRGGSYEQYF
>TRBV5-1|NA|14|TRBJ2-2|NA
TGCGCCAGCAGCCCGGGACTTAACACCGGGGAGCTGTTTTTT
CASSPGLNTGELFF
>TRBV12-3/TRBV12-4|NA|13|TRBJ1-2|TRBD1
TGTGCCAGCAGGCCGGGACAGGGGTTCGGCTACACCTTC
CASRPGQGFGYTF
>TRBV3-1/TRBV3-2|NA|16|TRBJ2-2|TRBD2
TGTGCCAGCAGCCAAGCGAGACTAGCGGCGACCGGGGAGCTGTTTTTT
CASSQARLAATGELFF
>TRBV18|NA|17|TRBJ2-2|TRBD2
TGTGCCAGCTCACCAACTAGCGGGGCCTCCGGGACCGGGGAGCTGTTTTTT
CASSPTSGASGTGELFF
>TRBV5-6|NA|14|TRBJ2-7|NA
TGTGCCAGCAGCCGACGGGGGGCCTTCGGCGAGCAGTACTTC
CASSRRGAFGEQYF
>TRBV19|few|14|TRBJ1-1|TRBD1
TGTGCCACCCGGACAGGACTACAATACACTGAAGCTTTCTTT
CATRTGLQYTEAFF
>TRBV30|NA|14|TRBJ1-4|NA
TGTGCCTGGAGGAAACAGGGAGAGAATGAAAAACTGTTTTTT
CAWRKQGENEKLFF
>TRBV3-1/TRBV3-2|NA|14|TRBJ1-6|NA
TGTGCCAGCAGCCCTTCCCCTAGTAGTTCACCCCTCCACTTT
CASSPSPSSSPLHF